This T cell receptor (beta chain) was observed in a study of T cell responses to AZD1222 COVID-19 vaccine. The CDR3 runs 13 residues. V lost 6 bases and J 5 bases, leaving 13 bases between the germline ends. This clone was seen a handful of times. Profiling relied on immunoSEQ multiplex PCR, and the TCRdb table lists in-frame clones only, not all of them. This sample has about 120,000 clones, with approximately 85% found just once. The source material was peripheral blood, sampled on day 0 of AZD1222 vaccination. The sequence was collected from an adult in good health. This chain uses TRBV12-3 or TRBV12-4 with TRBJ2-5; D unresolved. CDR3 sequence: CASSRMGWETQYF. DNA of the CDR3: TGTGCCAGCAGCCGGATGGGTTGGGAGACCCAGTACTTC.